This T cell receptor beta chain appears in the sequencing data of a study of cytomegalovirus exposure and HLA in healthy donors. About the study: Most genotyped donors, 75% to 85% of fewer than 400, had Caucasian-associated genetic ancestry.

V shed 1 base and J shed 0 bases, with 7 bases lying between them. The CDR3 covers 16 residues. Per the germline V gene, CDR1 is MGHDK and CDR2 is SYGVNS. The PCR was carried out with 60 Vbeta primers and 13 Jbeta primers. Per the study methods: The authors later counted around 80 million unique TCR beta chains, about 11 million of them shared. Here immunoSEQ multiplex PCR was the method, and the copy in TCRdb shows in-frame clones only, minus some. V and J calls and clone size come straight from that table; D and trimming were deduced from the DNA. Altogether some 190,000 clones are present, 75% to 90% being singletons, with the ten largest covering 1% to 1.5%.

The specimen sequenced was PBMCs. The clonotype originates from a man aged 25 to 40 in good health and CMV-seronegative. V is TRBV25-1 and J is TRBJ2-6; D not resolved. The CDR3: CASSESHSSGANVLTF. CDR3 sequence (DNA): TGTGCCAGCAGTGAATCCCACAGCTCTGGGGCCAACGTCCTGACTTTC.